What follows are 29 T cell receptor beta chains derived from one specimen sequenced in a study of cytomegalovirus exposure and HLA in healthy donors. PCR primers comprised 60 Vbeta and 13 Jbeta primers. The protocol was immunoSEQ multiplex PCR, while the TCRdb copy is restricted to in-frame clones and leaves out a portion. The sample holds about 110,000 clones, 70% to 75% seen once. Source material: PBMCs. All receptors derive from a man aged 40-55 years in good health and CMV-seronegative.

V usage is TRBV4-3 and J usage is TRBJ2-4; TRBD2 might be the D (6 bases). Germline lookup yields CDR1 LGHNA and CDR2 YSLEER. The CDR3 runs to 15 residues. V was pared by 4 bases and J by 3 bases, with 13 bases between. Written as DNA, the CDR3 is TGCGCCAGCAGCCTAGGGACTGCCAGCAAAAACATTCAGTACTTC. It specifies CASSLGTASKNIQYF.

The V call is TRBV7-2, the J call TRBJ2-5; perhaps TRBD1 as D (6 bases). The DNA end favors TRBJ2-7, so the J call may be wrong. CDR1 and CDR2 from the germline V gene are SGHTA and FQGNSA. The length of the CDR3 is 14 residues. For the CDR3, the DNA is TGTGCCAGCAGCTTGCAACAGGGTATGGACGAGCAGTACTTC. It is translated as CASSLQQGMDEQYF.

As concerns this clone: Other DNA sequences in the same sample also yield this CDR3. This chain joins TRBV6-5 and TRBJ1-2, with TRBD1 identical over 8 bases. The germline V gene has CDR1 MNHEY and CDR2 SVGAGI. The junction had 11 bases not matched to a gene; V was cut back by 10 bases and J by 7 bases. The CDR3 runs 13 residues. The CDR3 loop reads CATVSTGDSGYTF. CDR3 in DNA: TGTGCCACCGTATCGACAGGGGATAGTGGCTACACCTTC.

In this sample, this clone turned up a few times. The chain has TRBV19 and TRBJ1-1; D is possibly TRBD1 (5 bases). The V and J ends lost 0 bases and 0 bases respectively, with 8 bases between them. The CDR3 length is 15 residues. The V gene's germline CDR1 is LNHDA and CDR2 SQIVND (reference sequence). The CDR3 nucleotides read TGTGCCAGTAGTATAGAGGGGGGATTGAACACTGAAGCTTTCTTT. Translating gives CASSIEGGLNTEAFF.

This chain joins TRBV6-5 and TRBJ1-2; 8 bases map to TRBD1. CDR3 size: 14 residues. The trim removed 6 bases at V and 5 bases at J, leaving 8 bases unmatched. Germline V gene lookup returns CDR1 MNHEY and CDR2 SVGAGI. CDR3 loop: CASRRGQGGYGYTF. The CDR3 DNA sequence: TGTGCCAGCAGAAGAGGACAGGGAGGGTATGGCTACACCTTC.

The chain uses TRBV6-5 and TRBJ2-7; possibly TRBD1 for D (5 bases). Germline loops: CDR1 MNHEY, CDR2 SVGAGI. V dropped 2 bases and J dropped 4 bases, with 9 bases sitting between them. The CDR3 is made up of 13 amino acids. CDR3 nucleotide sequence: TGTGCCAGCAGTTACGAGACAGAGTACGAGCAGTACTTC. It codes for CASSYETEYEQYF.

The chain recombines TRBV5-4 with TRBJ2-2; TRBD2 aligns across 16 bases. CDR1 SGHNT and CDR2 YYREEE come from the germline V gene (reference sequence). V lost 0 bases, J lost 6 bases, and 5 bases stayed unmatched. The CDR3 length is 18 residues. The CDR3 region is CASSLGGLAGGPAGELFF. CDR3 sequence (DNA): TGTGCCAGCAGCTTGGGGGGACTAGCGGGAGGGCCCGCCGGGGAGCTGTTTTTT.

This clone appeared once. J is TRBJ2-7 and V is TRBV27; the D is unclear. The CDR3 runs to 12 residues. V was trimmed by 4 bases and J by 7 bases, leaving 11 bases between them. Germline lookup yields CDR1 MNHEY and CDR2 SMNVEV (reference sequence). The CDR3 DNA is TGTGCCAGCAGTTCCTCACTCCGTGAGCAGTACTTC. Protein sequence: CASSSSLREQYF.

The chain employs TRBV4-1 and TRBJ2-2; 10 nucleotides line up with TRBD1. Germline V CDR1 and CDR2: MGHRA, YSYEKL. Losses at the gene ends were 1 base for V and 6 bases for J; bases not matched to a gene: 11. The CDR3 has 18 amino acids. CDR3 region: CASSQVPGTGVGAGELFF. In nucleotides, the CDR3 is TGCGCCAGCAGCCAAGTCCCCGGGACAGGGGTTGGGGCCGGGGAGCTGTTTTTT.

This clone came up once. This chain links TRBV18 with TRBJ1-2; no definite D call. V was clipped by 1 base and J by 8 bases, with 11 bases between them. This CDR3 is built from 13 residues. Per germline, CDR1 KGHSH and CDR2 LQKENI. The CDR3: CASSPQVGEGYTF. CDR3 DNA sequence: TGTGCCAGCTCACCACAAGTTGGGGAGGGCTACACCTTC.

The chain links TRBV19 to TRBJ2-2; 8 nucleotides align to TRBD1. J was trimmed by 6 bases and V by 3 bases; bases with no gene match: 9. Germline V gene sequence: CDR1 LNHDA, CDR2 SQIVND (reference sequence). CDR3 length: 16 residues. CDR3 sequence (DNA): TGTGCCAGTAGTATGGTGGCAGGGGGCGAGCCCGGGGAGCTGTTTTTT. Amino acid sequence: CASSMVAGGEPGELFF.

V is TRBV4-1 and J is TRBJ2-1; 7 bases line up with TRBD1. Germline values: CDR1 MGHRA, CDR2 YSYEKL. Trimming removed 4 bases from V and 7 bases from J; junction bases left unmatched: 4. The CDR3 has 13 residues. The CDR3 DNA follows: TGCGCCAGCAGCCCCCCCAGGGGGAATGAGCAGTTCTTC. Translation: CASSPPRGNEQFF.

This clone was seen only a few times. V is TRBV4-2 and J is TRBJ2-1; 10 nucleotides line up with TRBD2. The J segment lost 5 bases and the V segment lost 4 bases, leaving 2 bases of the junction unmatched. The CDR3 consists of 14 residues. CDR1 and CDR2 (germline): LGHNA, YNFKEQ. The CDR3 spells CASSPLAGDNEQFF. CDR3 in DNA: TGTGCCAGCAGCCCTCTAGCGGGGGACAATGAGCAGTTCTTC.

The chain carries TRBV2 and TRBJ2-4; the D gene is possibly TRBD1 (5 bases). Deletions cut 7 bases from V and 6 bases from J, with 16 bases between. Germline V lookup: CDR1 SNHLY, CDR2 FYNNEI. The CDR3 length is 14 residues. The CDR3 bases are TGTGCCAGCACCCTAAGGGGTGTCGGAAACATTCAGTACTTC. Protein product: CASTLRGVGNIQYF.

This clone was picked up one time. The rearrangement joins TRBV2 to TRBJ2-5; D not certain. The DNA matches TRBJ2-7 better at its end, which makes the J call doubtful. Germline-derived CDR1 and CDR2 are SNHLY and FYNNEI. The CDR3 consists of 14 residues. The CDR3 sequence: CASSLGDFTYEQYF. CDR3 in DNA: TGTGCCAGCAGTTTAGGAGACTTTACCTACGAGCAGTACTTC.

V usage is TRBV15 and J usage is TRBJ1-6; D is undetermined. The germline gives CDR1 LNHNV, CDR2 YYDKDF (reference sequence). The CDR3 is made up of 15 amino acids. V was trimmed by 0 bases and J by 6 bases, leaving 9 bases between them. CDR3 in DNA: TGTGCCACCAGCAGAGATCTTATAGTTAATTCACCCCTCCACTTT. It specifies CATSRDLIVNSPLHF.

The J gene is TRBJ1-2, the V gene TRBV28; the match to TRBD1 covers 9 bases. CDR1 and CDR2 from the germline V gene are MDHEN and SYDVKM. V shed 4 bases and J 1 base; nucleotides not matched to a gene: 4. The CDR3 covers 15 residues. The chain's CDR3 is CASSSMTGGNYGYTF. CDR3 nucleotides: TGTGCCAGCAGTTCAATGACAGGGGGTAACTATGGCTACACCTTC.

CDR3: CASSAYRGSVTDTQYF. CDR3 sequence (DNA): TGTGCCAGCAGTGCCTACAGGGGGTCAGTCACAGATACGCAGTATTTT. This chain joins TRBV27 and TRBJ2-3; the match to TRBD1 covers 8 bases. The germline V gene encodes CDR1 MNHEY and CDR2 SMNVEV (reference sequence). V shed 5 bases and J 2 bases; nucleotides not matched to a gene: 9. The CDR3 runs to 16 residues.

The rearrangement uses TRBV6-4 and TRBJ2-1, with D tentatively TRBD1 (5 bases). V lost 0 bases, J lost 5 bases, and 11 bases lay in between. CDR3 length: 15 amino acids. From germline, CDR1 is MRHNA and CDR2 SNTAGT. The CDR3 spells CASSDSSGWNNEQFF. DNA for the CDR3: TGTGCCAGCAGTGACTCGTCAGGGTGGAACAATGAGCAGTTCTTC.

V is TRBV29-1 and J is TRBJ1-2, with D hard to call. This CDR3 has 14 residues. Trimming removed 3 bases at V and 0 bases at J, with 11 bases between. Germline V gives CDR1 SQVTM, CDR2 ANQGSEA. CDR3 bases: TGCAGCGTTGAGGCGGAGGCTACTAACTATGGCTACACCTTC. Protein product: CSVEAEATNYGYTF. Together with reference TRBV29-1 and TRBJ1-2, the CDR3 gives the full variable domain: SAVISQKPSRDICQRGTSLTIQCQVDSQVTMMFWYRQQPGQSLTLIATANQGSEATYESGFVIDKFPISRPNLTFSTLTVSNMSPEDSSIYLCSVEAEATNYGYTFGSGTRLTVV.

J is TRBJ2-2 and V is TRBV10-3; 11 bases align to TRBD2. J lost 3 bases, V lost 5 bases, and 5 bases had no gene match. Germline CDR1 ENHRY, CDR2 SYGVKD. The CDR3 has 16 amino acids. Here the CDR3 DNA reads TGTGCCATCAGTCCACTAGCGGGGGTCGACACCGGGGAGCTGTTTTTT. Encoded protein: CAISPLAGVDTGELFF.

In nucleotides, the CDR3 is TGTGCTAGTGGTTTGCCCAGGACAGGGCTAAACCCCACAGATACGCAGTATTTT. Protein product: CASGLPRTGLNPTDTQYF. The V call is TRBV12-5, the J call TRBJ2-3; TRBD1 matches 8 bases. Per germline, CDR1 LGHNT and CDR2 FRNRAP. The trim removed 2 bases at V and 2 bases at J, leaving 12 bases unmatched. The CDR3 extends over 18 amino acids.

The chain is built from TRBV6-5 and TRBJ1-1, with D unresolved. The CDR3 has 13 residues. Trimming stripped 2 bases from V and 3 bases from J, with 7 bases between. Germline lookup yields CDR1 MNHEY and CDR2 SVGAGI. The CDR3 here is CASSYIYDTEAFF. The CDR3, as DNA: TGTGCCAGCAGTTACATCTACGACACTGAAGCTTTCTTT.

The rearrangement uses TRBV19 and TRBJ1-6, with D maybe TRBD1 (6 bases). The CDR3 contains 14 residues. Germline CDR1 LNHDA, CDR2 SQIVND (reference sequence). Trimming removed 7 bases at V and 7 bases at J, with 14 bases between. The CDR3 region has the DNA TGTGCCAGTACCGCAACAGGGTTAAATTCACCCCTCCACTTT. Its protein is CASTATGLNSPLHF.

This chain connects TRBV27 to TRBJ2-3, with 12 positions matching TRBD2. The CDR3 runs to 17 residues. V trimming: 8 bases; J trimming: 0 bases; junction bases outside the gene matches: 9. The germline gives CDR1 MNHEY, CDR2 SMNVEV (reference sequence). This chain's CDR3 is CASRRLAGDPSTDTQYF. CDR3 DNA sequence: TGTGCCAGCCGACGACTAGCGGGAGACCCTAGCACAGATACGCAGTATTTT.

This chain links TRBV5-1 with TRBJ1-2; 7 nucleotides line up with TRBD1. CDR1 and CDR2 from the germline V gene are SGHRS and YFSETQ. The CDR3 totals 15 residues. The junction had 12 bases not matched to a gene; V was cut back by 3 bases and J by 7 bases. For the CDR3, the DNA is TGCGCCAGCAGCTCGCGCCGACAGGGCGGAGGTGGCTACACCTTC. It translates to CASSSRRQGGGGYTF.

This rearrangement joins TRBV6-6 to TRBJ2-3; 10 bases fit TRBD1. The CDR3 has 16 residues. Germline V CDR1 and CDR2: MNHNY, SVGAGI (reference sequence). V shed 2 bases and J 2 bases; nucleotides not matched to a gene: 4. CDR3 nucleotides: TGTGCCAGCAGTTACCCGGGACAGGGGAACACAGATACGCAGTATTTT. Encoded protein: CASSYPGQGNTDTQYF.

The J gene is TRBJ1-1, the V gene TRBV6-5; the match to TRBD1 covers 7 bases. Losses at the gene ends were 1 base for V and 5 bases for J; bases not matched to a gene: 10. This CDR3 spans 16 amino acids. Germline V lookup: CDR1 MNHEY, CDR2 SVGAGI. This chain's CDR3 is CASSYLPTGRGTEAFF. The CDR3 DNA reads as TGTGCCAGCAGTTACTTACCGACAGGGCGAGGGACTGAAGCTTTCTTT.

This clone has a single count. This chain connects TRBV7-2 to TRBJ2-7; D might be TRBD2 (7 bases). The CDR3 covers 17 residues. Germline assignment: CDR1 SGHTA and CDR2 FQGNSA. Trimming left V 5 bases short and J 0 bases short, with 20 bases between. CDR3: CASSPDLGGGLSYEQYF. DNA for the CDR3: TGTGCCAGCAGCCCCGATCTGGGCGGGGGCCTCTCCTACGAGCAGTACTTC.